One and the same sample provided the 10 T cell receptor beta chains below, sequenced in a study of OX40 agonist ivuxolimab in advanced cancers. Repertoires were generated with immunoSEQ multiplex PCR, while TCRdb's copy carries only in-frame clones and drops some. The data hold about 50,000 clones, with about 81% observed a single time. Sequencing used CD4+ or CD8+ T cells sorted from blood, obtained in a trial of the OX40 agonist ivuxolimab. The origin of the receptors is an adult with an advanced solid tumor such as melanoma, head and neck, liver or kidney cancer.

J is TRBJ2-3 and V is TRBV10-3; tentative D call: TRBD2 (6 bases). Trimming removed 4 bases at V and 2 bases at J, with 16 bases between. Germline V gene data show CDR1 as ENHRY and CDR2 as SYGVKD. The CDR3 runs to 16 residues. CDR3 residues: CAISGHSGYLTDTQYF. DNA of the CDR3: TGTGCCATCAGTGGACATAGCGGTTACCTCACAGATACGCAGTATTTT.

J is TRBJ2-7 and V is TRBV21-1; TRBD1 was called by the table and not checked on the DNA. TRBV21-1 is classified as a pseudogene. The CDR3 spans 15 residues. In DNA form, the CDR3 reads TGTGCCAGCAGCCGCCAAATTGACAGGGCGTACGAGCAGTACTTC. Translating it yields CASSRQIDRAYEQYF.

In nucleotides, the CDR3 is TGTGCCAGCAGCGTAGACATCAATCAGCCCCAGCATTTT. Residues: CASSVDINQPQHF. This chain uses TRBV9 with TRBJ1-5; D not certain. The CDR3 has 13 residues. Trimming removed 0 bases from V and 3 bases from J, with 4 bases in between. The germline V gene has CDR1 SGDLS and CDR2 YYNGEE.

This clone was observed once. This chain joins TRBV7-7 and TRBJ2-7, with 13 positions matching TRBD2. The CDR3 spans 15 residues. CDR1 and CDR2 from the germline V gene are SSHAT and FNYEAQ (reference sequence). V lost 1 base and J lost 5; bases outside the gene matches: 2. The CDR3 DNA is TGTGCCAGCAGCTTAGGGACTAGCGGGAGTGACGAGCAGTACTTC. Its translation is CASSLGTSGSDEQYF.

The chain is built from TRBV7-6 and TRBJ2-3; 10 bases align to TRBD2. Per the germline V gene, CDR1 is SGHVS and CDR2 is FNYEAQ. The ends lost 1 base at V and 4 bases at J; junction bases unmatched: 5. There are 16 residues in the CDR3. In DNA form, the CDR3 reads TGTGCCAGCAGCTTAGGGCTAGCGGGAGACGCAGATACGCAGTATTTT. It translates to CASSLGLAGDADTQYF.

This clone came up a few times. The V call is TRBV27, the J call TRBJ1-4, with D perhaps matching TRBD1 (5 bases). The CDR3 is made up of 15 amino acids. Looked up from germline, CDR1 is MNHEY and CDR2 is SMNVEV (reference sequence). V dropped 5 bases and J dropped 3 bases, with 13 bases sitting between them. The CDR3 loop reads CASSLNGGSNEKLFF. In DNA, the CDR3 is TGTGCCAGCAGTCTGAACGGGGGGTCTAATGAAAAACTGTTTTTT.

The CDR3 reads CASSVADRGVGTDTQYF. In nucleotides, the CDR3 is TGTGCCAGCAGCGTAGCCGACAGGGGCGTCGGCACAGATACGCAGTATTTT. The V and J genes are TRBV9 and TRBJ2-3; 8 bases are shared with TRBD1. In germline, CDR1 is SGDLS, CDR2 YYNGEE. V dropped 0 bases and J dropped 1; count of bases not matched to a gene: 7. CDR3 length equals 17 residues. The complete variable domain, with remaining parts taken from reference TRBV9 and TRBJ2-3, reads DSGVTQTPKHLITATGQRVTLRCSPRSGDLSVYWYQQSLDQGLQFLIQYYNGEERAKGNILERFSAQQFPDLHSELNLSSLELGDSALYFCASSVADRGVGTDTQYFGPGTRLTVL.

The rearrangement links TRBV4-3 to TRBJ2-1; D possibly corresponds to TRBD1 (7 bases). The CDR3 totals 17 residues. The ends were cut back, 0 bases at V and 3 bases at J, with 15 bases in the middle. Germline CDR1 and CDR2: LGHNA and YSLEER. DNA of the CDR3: TGCGCCAGCAGCCAAGATCAGGGGCAGGGGGGCTACAATGAGCAGTTCTTC. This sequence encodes CASSQDQGQGGYNEQFF.

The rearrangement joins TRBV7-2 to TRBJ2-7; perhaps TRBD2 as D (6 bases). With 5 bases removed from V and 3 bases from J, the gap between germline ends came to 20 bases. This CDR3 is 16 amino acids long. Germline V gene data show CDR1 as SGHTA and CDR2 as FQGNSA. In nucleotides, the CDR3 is TGTGCCAGCAGCCAAGATGGGTTAGGAGGGCACTACGAGCAGTACTTC. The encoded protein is CASSQDGLGGHYEQYF.

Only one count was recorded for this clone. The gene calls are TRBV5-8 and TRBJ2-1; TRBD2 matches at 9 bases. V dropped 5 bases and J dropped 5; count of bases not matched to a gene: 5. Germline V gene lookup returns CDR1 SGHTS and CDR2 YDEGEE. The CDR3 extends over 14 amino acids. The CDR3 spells CASRPLAGHNEQFF. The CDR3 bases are TGTGCCAGCAGGCCCCTAGCGGGGCACAATGAGCAGTTCTTC.